This is a list of T cell receptor beta chains from one sample in a study of T cell changes during pregnancy in multiple sclerosis. Clones were read by immunoSEQ multiplex PCR, and TCRdb kept only the in-frame ones, dropping some. This table has around 72,000 clones, just over 90% appearing once. Specimen: CD4+ T cells from peripheral blood mononuclear cells, collected before pregnancy. The receptors here all came from a female donor with multiple sclerosis, enrolled in a pregnancy study. Each CDR3 is given with its conserved first and last residue. The D gene is left open where the match is weak. The listing skips clone size in some rows; elsewhere it reads once, few, many or a size class.

NA | TRBJ2-1 | TRBD2 | TRBV5-6 | TGTGCCAGCAGTCCCGGACGAGGAACTAGCGGACGGTACAATGAGCAGTTCTTC | CASSPGRGTSGRYNEQFF
NA | TRBJ2-7 | NA | TRBV18 | TGTGCCAGCTCACAGGGGATTAGGTACGAGCAGTACTTC | CASSQGIRYEQYF
NA | TRBJ2-5 | TRBD2 | TRBV5-1 | TGCGCCAGCAGCTTTGGGACGTCAGCGGGAGGCAGGGGAGAGACCCAGTACTTC | CASSFGTSAGGRGETQYF
few | TRBJ2-5 | TRBD1 | TRBV15 | TGTGCCACCAGCAGATCGGGACAGGGGATTGGAGAGACCCAGTACTTC | CATSRSGQGIGETQYF
NA | TRBJ1-5 | TRBD1 | TRBV18 | TGTGCCAGCTCACCGCCGGGACAGGGGGGGAAAAACCAGCCCCAGCATTTT | CASSPPGQGGKNQPQHF
once | TRBJ1-2 | TRBD1 | TRBV6-6 | TGTGCCAGCATGGACAGGCTTAACTATGGCTACACCTTC | CASMDRLNYGYTF
NA | TRBJ1-3 | NA | TRBV7-3 | TGTGCCAGCAGCTTAATAGGTTCTAGGGGCGAAACTGGAAACACCATATATTTT | CASSLIGSRGETGNTIYF
NA | TRBJ1-4 | NA | TRBV28 | TGTGCCAGCAGTTTACCGGACACCCGGGCCAATGAAAAACTGTTTTTT | CASSLPDTRANEKLFF
NA | TRBJ2-6 | TRBD1 | TRBV5-4 | TGTGCCAGCAGCTCACAGGGGTCTGGGGCCAACGTCCTGACTTTC | CASSSQGSGANVLTF
NA | TRBJ2-5 | NA | TRBV9 | TGTGCCAGCAGCGCGAGAGCGGGTTGGGGACAAGAGACCCAGTACTTC | CASSARAGWGQETQYF
NA | TRBJ2-6 | NA | TRBV7-8 | TGTGCCAGCAGCTTGCTACAGCTATCTGGGGCCAACGTCCTGACTTTC | CASSLLQLSGANVLTF
NA | TRBJ1-4 | TRBD1 | TRBV14 | TGTGCCAGCAGCCAACTGACCGGGACAGGGGCTGAAAAACTGTTTTTT | CASSQLTGTGAEKLFF
NA | TRBJ2-5 | NA | TRBV18 | TGTGCCAGCTCACCACTCCAGGATCAAGAGACCCAGTACTTC | CASSPLQDQETQYF
NA | TRBJ1-2 | TRBD1 | TRBV5-4 | TGTGCCAGCAAGGGACAGGGGAACTATGGCTACACCTTC | CASKGQGNYGYTF
NA | TRBJ2-2 | NA | TRBV10-3 | TGTGCCATCAGTGATGGAGGGGTGAACACCGGGGAGCTGTTTTTT | CAISDGGVNTGELFF
NA | TRBJ1-5 | NA | TRBV19 | TGTGCCAGTAGCGGCGGGTGGCAGGGAGGTTTAGTGGATCAGCCCCAGCATTTT | CASSGGWQGGLVDQPQHF
NA | TRBJ2-1 | TRBD1 | TRBV7-3 | TGTGCCAGCAGCCGGGGACAGAGTTACAATGAGCAGTTCTTC | CASSRGQSYNEQFF
NA | TRBJ2-1 | TRBD2 | TRBV5-4 | TGTGCCAGCAGCACTAGCGGGAACAATGAGCAGTTCTTC | CASSTSGNNEQFF
NA | TRBJ1-6 | NA | TRBV23-1 | TGCGCCAGCAGTCAATGGGAGGGAGAATCACCCCTCCACTTT | CASSQWEGESPLHF
NA | TRBJ1-2 | NA | TRBV7-2 | TGTGCCAGCAGCCCCCCGGGATCTCCTTTTAGATATGGCTACACCTTC | CASSPPGSPFRYGYTF
NA | TRBJ2-3 | TRBD1 | TRBV27 | TGTGCCAGCAGTTTATCGATTCAGGGGGGCACAGATACGCAGTATTTT | CASSLSIQGGTDTQYF
NA | TRBJ2-3 | TRBD2 | TRBV29-1 | TGCAGCGTTGAAGGACTAGCGGGGGTGAGGACTAGCACAGATACGCAGTATTTT | CSVEGLAGVRTSTDTQYF
NA | TRBJ1-6 | NA | TRBV30 | TGTGCCTCATACCGGGGGGCCGGGAATTCACCCCTCCACTTT | CASYRGAGNSPLHF
NA | TRBJ1-1 | TRBD1 | TRBV2 | TGTGCCAGCGGGGGTCAGGGGGCGAACACTGAAGCTTTCTTT | CASGGQGANTEAFF
NA | TRBJ2-1 | TRBD2 | TRBV2 | TGTGCCAGCAGTTGGACCTCGGGAGGGGGCAATGAGCAGTTCTTC | CASSWTSGGGNEQFF
NA | TRBJ1-1 | TRBD1 | TRBV7-2 | TGTGCCAGCAGCTGGACAGGGCTTGAGGCTTTCTTT | CASSWTGLEAFF
NA | TRBJ1-2 | NA | TRBV5-1 | TGCGCCAGCAGCTTGGATGCCGTTTCTTTGGGAGGTATCGGCTACACCTTC | CASSLDAVSLGGIGYTF
NA | TRBJ1-5 | TRBD1 | TRBV2 | TGTGCCAGCAGAGGGGGCTCGGAATTACGGCCCCAGCATTTT | CASRGGSELRPQHF
NA | TRBJ2-1 | TRBD1 | TRBV11-2 | TGTGCCAGCAGCCGGGACAGGGCTTTTACAACTGAGCAGTTCTTC | CASSRDRAFTTEQFF
NA | TRBJ2-5 | NA | TRBV29-1 | TGCAGCGTTGTCCCAGCGGGCATACAAGAGACCCAGTACTTC | CSVVPAGIQETQYF
NA | TRBJ2-6 | TRBD1 | TRBV5-5 | TGTGCCAGCAGCTTGCTGACAGGGCGCTCTGGGGCCAACGTCCTGACTTTC | CASSLLTGRSGANVLTF
NA | TRBJ2-1 | TRBD1 | TRBV28 | TGTGCCAGCAGCCTCCGACAGGGTTTAAACAATGAGCAGTTCTTC | CASSLRQGLNNEQFF
NA | TRBJ2-2 | TRBD2 | TRBV18 | TGTGCCAGCTCACCAAGACTAGCGGCCAACACCGGGGAGCTGTTTTTT | CASSPRLAANTGELFF
NA | TRBJ2-1 | TRBD2 | TRBV18 | TGTGCCAGCTCACCCGAAGAGCGGGGGGCATGGGATGAGCAGTTCTTC | CASSPEERGAWDEQFF
NA | TRBJ2-7 | TRBD1 | TRBV14 | TGTGCCAGCAGCTTCCGGACAGGGCGATCCTACGAGCAGTACTTC | CASSFRTGRSYEQYF
NA | TRBJ2-1 | TRBD1 | TRBV7-2 | TGTGCCAGCAGCTCCTCGGGACAGGGTTACAATGAGCAGTTCTTC | CASSSSGQGYNEQFF
NA | TRBJ1-1 | TRBD1 | TRBV7-8 | TGTGCCAGCAGATCAGGGGGCCAGAACACTGAAGCTTTCTTT | CASRSGGQNTEAFF
NA | TRBJ2-4 | TRBD2 | TRBV7-3 | TGTGCCAGCAGCTTAACCGGGACTAGCGGGATGGCAAACATTCAGTACTTC | CASSLTGTSGMANIQYF
NA | TRBJ2-7 | TRBD2 | TRBV29-1 | TGCAGCGTTGGCGGGAGGGCTATGGACGAGCAGTACTTC | CSVGGRAMDEQYF
NA | TRBJ1-1 | NA | TRBV12-5 | TGTGCTAGTGGACAGTTTCTTACATCGGTGGGGGGTATGAACACTGAAGCTTTCTTT | CASGQFLTSVGGMNTEAFF
NA | TRBJ2-7 | NA | TRBV7-3 | TGTGCCAGCAGCTTAGGGACGGCAGGGGACGAGCAGTACTTC | CASSLGTAGDEQYF
NA | TRBJ1-5 | NA | TRBV15 | TGTGCCACCAGCGCCCACTATCAGCCCCAGCATTTT | CATSAHYQPQHF
NA | TRBJ2-2 | NA | TRBV15 | TGTGCCACCAGCAGAGATTTGCCAGGGGCCCCCGGGGAGCTGTTTTTT | CATSRDLPGAPGELFF
NA | TRBJ2-1 | TRBD1 | TRBV7-8 | TGTGCCAGCAGTATCCGGGACAGAGACAATGAGCAGTTCTTC | CASSIRDRDNEQFF
NA | TRBJ2-3 | TRBD2 | TRBV4-2 | TGTGCCAGCAGCCAAGATTCGCTAGCGGGGAGCACAGATACGCAGTATTTT | CASSQDSLAGSTDTQYF
once | TRBJ1-2 | NA | TRBV30 | TGTGCCTGGAGTGTGAGGGTCACCACTAACTATGGCTACACCTTC | CAWSVRVTTNYGYTF
NA | TRBJ1-1 | NA | TRBV11-3 | TGTGCCAGCAGCTTTGGCGGCCGTGTCACTGAAGCTTTCTTT | CASSFGGRVTEAFF
NA | TRBJ1-1 | TRBD1 | TRBV19 | TGTGCCAGTATCTTACAGGGGGCTGGGACTGAAGCTTTCTTT | CASILQGAGTEAFF
NA | TRBJ2-1 | NA | TRBV11-3 | TGTGCCAGCAGCTTAGGTCGAGCTACCAATGAGCAGTTCTTC | CASSLGRATNEQFF